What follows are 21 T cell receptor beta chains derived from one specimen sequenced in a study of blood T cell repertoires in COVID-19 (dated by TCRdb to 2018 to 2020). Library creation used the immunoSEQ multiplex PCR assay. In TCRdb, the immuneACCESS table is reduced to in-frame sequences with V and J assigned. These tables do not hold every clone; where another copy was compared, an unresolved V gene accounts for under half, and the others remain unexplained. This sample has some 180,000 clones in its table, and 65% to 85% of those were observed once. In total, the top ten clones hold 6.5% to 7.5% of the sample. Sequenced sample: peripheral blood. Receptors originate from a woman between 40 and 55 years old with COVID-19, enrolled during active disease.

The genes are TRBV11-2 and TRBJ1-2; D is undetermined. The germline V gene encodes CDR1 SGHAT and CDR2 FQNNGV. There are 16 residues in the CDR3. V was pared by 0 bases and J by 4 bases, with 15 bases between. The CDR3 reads CASSLDSTSLLYGYTF. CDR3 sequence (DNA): TGTGCCAGCAGCTTAGATAGCACTTCCTTACTCTATGGCTACACCTTC.

CDR3 bases: TGTGCCAGCAGTTACGCCGGGACAGCCAAGCAGTACTTC. Amino acids: CASSYAGTAKQYF. The chain employs TRBV6-2 or TRBV6-3 and TRBJ2-7; 7 bases are a match to TRBD1. The trim removed 2 bases at V and 8 bases at J, leaving 6 bases unmatched. This CDR3 region has 13 residues. Germline V lookup: CDR1 MNHEY, CDR2 SVGEGT.

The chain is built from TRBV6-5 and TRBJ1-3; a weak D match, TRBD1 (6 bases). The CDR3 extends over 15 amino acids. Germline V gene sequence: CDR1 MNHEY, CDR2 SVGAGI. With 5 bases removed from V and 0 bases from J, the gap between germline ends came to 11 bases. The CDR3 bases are TGTGCCAGCAGTATTACAGGGAGCTCTGGAAACACCATATATTTT. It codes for CASSITGSSGNTIYF.

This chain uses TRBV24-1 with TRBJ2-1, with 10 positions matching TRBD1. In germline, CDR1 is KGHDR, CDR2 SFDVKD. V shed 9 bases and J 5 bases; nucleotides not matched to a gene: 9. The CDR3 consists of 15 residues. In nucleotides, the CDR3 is TGTGCCACCTCCCAGTCGGACAGGGGGGACAATGAGCAGTTCTTC. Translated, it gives CATSQSDRGDNEQFF.

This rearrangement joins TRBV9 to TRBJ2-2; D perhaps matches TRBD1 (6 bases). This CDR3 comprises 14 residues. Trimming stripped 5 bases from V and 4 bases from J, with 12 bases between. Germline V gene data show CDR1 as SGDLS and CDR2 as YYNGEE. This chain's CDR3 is CASSQDSFTGELFF. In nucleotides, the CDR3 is TGTGCCAGCAGTCAGGACAGTTTCACCGGGGAGCTGTTTTTT.

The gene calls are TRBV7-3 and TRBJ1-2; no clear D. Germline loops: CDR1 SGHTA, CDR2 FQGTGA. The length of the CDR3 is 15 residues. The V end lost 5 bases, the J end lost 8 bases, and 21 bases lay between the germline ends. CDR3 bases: TGTGCCAGCAGCGCGGGTGCAAGCGGCGTCAGGGGCTACACCTTC. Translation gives CASSAGASGVRGYTF.

CDR3 sequence reads: CASSFGQEGPQYF. For the CDR3, the DNA is TGCGCCAGCAGCTTTGGACAGGAAGGGCCCCAGTACTTC. This chain connects TRBV5-1 to TRBJ2-5; TRBD1 agrees at 7 bases. This CDR3 spans 13 amino acids. With V trimmed by 2 bases and J by 9 bases, 7 bases remained unmatched. Germline V gene sequence: CDR1 SGHRS, CDR2 YFSETQ.

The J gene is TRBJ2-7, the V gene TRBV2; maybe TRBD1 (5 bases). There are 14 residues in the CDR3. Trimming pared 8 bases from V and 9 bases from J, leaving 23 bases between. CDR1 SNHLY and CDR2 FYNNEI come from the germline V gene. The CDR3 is CASRRRATPVGQYF. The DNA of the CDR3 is TGTGCCAGCCGACGCAGGGCAACCCCAGTCGGGCAGTACTTC.

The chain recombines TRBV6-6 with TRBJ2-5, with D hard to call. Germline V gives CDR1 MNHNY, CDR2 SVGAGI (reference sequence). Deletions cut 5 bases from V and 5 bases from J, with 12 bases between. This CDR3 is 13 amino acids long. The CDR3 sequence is CASSRSGVETQYF. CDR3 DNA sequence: TGTGCCAGCAGTCGCTCCGGTGTGGAGACCCAGTACTTC.

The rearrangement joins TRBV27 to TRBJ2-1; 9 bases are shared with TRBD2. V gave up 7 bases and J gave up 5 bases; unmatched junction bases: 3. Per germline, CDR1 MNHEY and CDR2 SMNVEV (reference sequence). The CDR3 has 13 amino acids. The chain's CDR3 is CASISGRHNEQFF. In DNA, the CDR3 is TGTGCCAGCATAAGCGGGAGGCACAATGAGCAGTTCTTC.

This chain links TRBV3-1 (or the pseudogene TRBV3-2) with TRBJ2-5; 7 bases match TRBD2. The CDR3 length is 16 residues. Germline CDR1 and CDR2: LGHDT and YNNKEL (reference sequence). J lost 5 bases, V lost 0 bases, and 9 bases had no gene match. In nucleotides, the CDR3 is TGTGCCAGCAGCCAAGATTCGGAGCGGGGTAGGGAGACCCAGTACTTC. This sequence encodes CASSQDSERGRETQYF.

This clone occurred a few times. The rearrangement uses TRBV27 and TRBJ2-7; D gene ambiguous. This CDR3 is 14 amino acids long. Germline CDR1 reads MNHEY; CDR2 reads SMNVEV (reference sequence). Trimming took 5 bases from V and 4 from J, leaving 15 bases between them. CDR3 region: CASSRRNLGYEQYF. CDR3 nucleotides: TGTGCCAGCAGTCGACGGAATCTAGGATACGAGCAGTACTTC.

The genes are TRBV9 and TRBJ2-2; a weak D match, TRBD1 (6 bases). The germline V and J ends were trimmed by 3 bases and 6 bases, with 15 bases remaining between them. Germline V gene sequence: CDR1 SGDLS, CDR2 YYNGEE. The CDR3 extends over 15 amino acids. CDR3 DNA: TGTGCCAGCAGCGCAGACAGGTTATCGTCCGGGGAGCTGTTTTTT. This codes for CASSADRLSSGELFF.

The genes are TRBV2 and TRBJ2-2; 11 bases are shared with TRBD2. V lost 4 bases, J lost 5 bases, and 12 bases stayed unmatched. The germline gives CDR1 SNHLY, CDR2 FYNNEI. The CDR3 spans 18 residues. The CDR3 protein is CASSARLAGYDGTGELFF. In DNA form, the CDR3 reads TGTGCCAGCAGTGCGCGACTAGCGGGATATGATGGAACCGGGGAGCTGTTTTTT.

The CDR3, as DNA: TGTGCCAGTAGATGGGGACAGGGGGCGAACACTGAAGCTTTCTTT. Amino acids: CASRWGQGANTEAFF. The V gene is TRBV19, the J gene TRBJ1-1; 12 nucleotides line up with TRBD1. V lost 6 bases to trimming and J lost 1 base; unmatched junction nucleotides: 3. Germline CDR1 LNHDA, CDR2 SQIVND (reference sequence). CDR3 length: 15 residues.

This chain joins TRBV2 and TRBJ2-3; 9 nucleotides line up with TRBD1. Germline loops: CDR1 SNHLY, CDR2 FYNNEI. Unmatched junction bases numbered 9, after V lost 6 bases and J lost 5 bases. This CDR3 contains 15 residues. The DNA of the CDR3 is TGTGCCAGCAGATTAAGGACAGGGGAGGGAGATACGCAGTATTTT. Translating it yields CASRLRTGEGDTQYF.

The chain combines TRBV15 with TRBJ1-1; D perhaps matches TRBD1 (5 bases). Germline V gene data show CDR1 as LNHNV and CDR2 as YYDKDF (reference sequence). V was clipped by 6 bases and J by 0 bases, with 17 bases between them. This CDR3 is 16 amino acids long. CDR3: CATSLLSGEMNTEAFF. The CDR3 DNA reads TGTGCCACCAGTCTCCTTTCGGGGGAGATGAACACTGAAGCTTTCTTT.

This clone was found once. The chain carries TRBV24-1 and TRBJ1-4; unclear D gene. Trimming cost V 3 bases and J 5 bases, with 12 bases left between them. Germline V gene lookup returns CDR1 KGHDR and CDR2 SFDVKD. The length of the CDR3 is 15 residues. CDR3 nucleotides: TGTGCCACCAGTGATCCGAGGACGGGAAATGAAAAACTGTTTTTT. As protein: CATSDPRTGNEKLFF.

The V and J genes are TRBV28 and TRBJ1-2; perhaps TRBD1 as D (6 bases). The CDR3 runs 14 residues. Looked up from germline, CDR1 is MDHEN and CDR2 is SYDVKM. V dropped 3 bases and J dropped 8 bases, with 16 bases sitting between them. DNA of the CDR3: TGTGCCAGCAGTTTCTCTCGGGACAATCCGGGCTACACCTTC. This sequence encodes CASSFSRDNPGYTF.

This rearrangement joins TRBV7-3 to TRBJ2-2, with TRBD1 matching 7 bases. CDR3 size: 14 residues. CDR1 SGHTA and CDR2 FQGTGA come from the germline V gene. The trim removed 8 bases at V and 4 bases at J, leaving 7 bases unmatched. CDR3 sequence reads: CASRRGPGTGELFF. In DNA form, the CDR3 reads TGTGCCAGCCGTAGGGGGCCGGGCACCGGGGAGCTGTTTTTT.

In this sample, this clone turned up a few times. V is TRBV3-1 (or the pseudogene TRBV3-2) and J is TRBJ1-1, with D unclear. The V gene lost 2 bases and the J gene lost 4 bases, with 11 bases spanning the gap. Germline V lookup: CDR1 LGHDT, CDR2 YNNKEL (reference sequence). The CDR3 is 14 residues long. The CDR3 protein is CASSQPTGGTEAFF. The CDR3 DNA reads TGTGCCAGCAGCCAACCCACCGGCGGCACTGAAGCTTTCTTT.